This TCR beta chain comes out of a study of blood T cell repertoires in COVID-19. About the study: Sites across the United States, Italy and Spain contributed samples from acute and convalescent COVID-19.

The assay was immunoSEQ multiplex PCR, and TCRdb's table has in-frame clones only and misses some. The sample yields approximately 270,000 clones, roughly nine tenths seen once. This TCR derives from a middle-aged man with active or convalescent COVID-19. The specimen sequenced was peripheral blood.

The DNA for the CDR3 is TGTGCCACCAGTGATTCCTGGACAGAGACTATGGAGACCCAGTACTTC. Translation: CATSDSWTETMETQYF. V usage is TRBV24-1 and J usage is TRBJ2-5, with a possible D match to TRBD1 (6 bases). Germline lookup yields CDR1 KGHDR and CDR2 SFDVKD. The CDR3 has 16 residues. Trimming stripped 2 bases from V and 5 bases from J, with 17 bases between.